The clone carrying this TCR beta chain was seen ten or more times. The sample is drawn from a study of T cells in Graves' hyperthyroidism and ophthalmopathy. Amplification of TCR beta CDR3 regions was performed using RNA transcripts as template. HTBI primers were the set used in a first-round RT-PCR of the TCR CDR3. TCRdb re-analysed the multiplex PCR reads in MiXCR, keeping a single row per CDR3 protein. The sample holds 500,000 to 650,000 distinct CDR3 sequences, roughly 15% seen once. Ophthalmopathy cases scored 3 or more on the Clinical Activity Score and 4 or more on NOSPECS grade, with duration below 3 months. This CDR3 spans 17 amino acids. Per germline, CDR1 MDHEN and CDR2 SYDVKM. J gave up 4 bases and V 4 bases, and 13 bases lay outside the gene matches.

This clonotype was obtained from a woman aged 18-29 years with Graves' ophthalmopathy. V and J are TRBV28 and TRBJ2-5; 9 nucleotides agree with TRBD2. The source material was blood. The CDR3 protein is CASSSFVLASGVETQYF. DNA of the CDR3: TGTGCCAGCAGTTCGTTTGTTCTAGCTAGCGGGGTAGAGACCCAGTACTTC. The full variable domain, completed using reference TRBV28 and TRBJ2-5, is DVKVTQSSRYLVKRTGEKVFLECVQDMDHENMFWYRQDPGLGLRLIYFSYDVKMKEKGDIPEGYSVSREKKERFSLILESASTNQTSMYLCASSSFVLASGVETQYFGPGTRLLVL.